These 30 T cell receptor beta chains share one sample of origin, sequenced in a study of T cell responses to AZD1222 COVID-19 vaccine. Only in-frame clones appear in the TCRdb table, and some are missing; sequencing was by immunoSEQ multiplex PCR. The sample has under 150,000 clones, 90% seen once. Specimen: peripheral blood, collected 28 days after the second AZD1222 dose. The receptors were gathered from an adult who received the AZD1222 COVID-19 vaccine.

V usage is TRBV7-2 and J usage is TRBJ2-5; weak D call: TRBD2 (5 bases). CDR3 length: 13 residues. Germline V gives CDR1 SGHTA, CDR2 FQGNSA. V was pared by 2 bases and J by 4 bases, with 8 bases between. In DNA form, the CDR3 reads TGTGCCAGCAGCTTAATCGCGGGAGAGACCCAGTACTTC. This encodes CASSLIAGETQYF.

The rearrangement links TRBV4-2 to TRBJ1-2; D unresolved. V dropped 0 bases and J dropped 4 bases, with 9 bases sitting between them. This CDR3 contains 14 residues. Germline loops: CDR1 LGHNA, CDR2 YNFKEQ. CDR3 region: CASSQDLRVYGYTF. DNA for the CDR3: TGTGCCAGCAGCCAAGATTTAAGGGTCTATGGCTACACCTTC.

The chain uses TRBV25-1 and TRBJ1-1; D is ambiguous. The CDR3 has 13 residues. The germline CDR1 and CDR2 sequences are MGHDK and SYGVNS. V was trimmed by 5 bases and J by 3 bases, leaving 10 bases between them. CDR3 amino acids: CASSLKTDTEAFF. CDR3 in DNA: TGTGCCAGCAGTCTGAAAACGGACACTGAAGCTTTCTTT.

CDR3: CASSRMIGTPNEKLFF. The CDR3 nucleotides are TGTGCCAGCAGCCGGATGATCGGGACTCCCAATGAAAAACTGTTTTTT. V usage is TRBV7-9 and J usage is TRBJ1-4, with TRBD1 as a possible D gene (5 bases). Trimming cost V 5 bases and J 5 bases, with 18 bases left between them. This CDR3 region has 16 residues. Germline assignment: CDR1 SEHNR and CDR2 FQNEAQ (reference sequence). The full variable domain, completed using reference TRBV7-9 and TRBJ1-4, is DTGVSQNPRHKITKRGQNVTFRCDPISEHNRLYWYRQTLGQGPEFLTYFQNEAQLEKSRLLSDRFSAERPKGSFSTLEIQRTEQGDSAMYLCASSRMIGTPNEKLFFGSGTQLSVL.

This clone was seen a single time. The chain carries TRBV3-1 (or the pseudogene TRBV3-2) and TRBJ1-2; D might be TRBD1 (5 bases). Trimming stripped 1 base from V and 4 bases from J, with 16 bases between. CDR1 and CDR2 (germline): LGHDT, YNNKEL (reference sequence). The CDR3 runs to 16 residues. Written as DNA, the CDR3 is TGTGCCAGCAGCCAAGGAGTTGCAGGGCGTACCTATGGCTACACCTTC. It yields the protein CASSQGVAGRTYGYTF.

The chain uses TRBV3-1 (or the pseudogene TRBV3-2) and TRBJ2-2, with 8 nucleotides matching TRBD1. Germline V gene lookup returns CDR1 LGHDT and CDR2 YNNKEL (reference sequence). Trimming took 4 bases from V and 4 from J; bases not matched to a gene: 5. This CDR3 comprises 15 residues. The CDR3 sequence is CASSLTGGSTGELFF. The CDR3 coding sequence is TGTGCCAGCAGCCTTACAGGGGGGAGCACCGGGGAGCTGTTTTTT.

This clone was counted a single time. The CDR3 spells CASKGLLYNEQFF. The CDR3, as DNA: TGTGCCAGTAAGGGACTCCTTTACAATGAGCAGTTCTTC. The genes are TRBV19 and TRBJ2-1, with TRBD2 as a possible D gene (6 bases). V dropped 7 bases and J dropped 4 bases, with 11 bases sitting between them. The CDR3 totals 13 residues. Per the germline V gene, CDR1 is LNHDA and CDR2 is SQIVND (reference sequence).

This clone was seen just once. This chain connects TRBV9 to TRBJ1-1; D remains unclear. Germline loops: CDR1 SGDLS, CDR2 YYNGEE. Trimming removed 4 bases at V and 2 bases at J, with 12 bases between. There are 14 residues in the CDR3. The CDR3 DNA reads TGTGCCAGCAGCCTGTACGGGGTAAACACTGAAGCTTTCTTT. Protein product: CASSLYGVNTEAFF. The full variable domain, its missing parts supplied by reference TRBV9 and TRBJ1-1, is DSGVTQTPKHLITATGQRVTLRCSPRSGDLSVYWYQQSLDQGLQFLIQYYNGEERAKGNILERFSAQQFPDLHSELNLSSLELGDSALYFCASSLYGVNTEAFFGQGTRLTVV.

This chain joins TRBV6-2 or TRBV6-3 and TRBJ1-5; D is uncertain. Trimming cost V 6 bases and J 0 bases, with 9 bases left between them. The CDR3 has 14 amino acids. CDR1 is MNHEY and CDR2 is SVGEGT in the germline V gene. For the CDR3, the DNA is TGTGCCAGCAGCAGGCAGCCTAGCAATCAGCCCCAGCATTTT. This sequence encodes CASSRQPSNQPQHF.

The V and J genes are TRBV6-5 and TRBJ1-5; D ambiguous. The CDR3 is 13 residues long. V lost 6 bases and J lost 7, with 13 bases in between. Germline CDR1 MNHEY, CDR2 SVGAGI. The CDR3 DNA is TGTGCCAGCAGCCCCAGAGTGGAGCAGCCCCAGCATTTT. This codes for CASSPRVEQPQHF.

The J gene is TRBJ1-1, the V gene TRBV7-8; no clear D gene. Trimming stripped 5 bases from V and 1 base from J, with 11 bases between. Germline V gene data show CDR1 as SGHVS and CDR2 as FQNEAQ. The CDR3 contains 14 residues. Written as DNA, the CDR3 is TGTGCCAGCAGCCCCATTTACGGGAACACTGAAGCTTTCTTT. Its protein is CASSPIYGNTEAFF.

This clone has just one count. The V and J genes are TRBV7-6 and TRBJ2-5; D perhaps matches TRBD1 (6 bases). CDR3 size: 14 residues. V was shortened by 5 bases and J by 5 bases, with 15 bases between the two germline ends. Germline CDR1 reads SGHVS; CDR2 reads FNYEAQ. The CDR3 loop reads CASSPTRGLETQYF. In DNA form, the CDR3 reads TGTGCCAGCAGCCCGACCAGGGGTTTGGAGACCCAGTACTTC.

CDR3 sequence: CASSPGGTSGSSGEQFF. The CDR3 bases are TGTGCCAGCAGTCCAGGAGGGACTAGCGGGAGCTCAGGTGAGCAGTTCTTC. This chain joins TRBV7-2 and TRBJ2-1, with 14 bases fitting TRBD2. Germline-derived CDR1 and CDR2 are SGHTA and FQGNSA. V lost 6 bases, J lost 9 bases, and 13 bases stayed unmatched. The CDR3 is 17 amino acids.

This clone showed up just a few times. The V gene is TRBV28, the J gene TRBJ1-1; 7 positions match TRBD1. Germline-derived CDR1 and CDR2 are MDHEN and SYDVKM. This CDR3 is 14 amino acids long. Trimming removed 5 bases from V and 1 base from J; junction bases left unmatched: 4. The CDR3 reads CASSGYRGNTEAFF. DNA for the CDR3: TGTGCCAGCAGTGGATACAGGGGGAACACTGAAGCTTTCTTT.

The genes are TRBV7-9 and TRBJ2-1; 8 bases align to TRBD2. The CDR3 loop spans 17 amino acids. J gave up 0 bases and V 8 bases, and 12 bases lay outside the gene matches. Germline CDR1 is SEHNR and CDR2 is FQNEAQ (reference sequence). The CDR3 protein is CASGAREVPSSYNEQFF. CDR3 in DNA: TGTGCCAGCGGGGCGCGGGAGGTACCGAGCTCCTACAATGAGCAGTTCTTC.

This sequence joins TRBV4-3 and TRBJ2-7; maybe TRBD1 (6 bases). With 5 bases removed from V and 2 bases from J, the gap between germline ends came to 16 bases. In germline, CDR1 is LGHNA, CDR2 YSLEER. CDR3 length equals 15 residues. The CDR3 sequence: CASSSAIGGPYEQYF. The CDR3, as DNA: TGCGCCAGCAGCTCAGCCATTGGGGGCCCCTACGAGCAGTACTTC.

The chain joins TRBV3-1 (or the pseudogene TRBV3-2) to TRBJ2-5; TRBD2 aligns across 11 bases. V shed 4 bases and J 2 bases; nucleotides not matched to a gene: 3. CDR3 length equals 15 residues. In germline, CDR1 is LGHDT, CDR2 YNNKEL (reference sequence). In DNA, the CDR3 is TGTGCCAGCAGCCCGGGACTAGCGGTACAAGAGACCCAGTACTTC. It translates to CASSPGLAVQETQYF.

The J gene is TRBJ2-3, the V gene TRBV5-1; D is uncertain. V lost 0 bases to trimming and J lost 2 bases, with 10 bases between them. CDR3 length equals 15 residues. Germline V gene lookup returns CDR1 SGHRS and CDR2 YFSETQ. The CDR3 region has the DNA TGCGCCAGCAGCTTGGACGGGTTGACCACAGATACGCAGTATTTT. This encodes CASSLDGLTTDTQYF.

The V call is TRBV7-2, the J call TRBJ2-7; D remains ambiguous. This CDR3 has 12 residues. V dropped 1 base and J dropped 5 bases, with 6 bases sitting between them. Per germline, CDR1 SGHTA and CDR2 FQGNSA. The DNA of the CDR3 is TGTGCCAGCAGCTTAGACAATCACGAGCAGTACTTC. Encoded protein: CASSLDNHEQYF.

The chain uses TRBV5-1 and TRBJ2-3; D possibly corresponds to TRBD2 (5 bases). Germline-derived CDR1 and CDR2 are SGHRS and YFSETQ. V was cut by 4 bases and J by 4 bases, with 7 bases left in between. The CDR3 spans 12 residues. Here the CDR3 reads CASSPEADTQYF. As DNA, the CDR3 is TGCGCCAGCAGCCCGGAGGCAGATACGCAGTATTTT.

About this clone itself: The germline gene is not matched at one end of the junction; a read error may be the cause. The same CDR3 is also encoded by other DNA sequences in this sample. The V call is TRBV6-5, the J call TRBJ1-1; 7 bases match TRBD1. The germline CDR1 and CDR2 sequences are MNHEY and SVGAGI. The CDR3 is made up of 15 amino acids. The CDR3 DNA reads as TGCGCCAGCAGGCCCGGGGCAGGGGGATCCACTGAAGCTTTCTTT. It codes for CASRPGAGGSTEAFF.

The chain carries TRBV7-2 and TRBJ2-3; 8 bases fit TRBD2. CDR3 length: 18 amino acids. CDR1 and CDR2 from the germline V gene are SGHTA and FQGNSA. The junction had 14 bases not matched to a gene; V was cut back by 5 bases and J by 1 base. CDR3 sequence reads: CASSPPGASGGRTDTQYF. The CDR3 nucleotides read TGTGCCAGCAGCCCTCCGGGGGCCAGCGGGGGCCGCACAGATACGCAGTATTTT.

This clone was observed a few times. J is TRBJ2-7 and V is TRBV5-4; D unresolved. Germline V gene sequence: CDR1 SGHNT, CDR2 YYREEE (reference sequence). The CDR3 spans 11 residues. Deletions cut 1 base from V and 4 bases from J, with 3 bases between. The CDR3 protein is CASSLKYEQYV. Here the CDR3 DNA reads TGTGCCAGCAGCTTGAAATACGAGCAGTACGTC.

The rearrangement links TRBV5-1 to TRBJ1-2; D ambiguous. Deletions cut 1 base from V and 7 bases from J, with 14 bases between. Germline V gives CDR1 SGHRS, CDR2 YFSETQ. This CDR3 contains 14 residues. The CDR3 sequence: CASSLSWTSSGYTF. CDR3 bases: TGCGCCAGCAGCTTGTCGTGGACCTCATCTGGCTACACCTTC.

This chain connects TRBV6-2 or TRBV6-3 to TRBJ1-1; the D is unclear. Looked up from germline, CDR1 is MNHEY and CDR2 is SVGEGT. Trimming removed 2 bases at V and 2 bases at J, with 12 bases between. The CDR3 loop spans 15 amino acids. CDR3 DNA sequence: TGTGCCAGCAGTTACCCTCTTAAGAGAAACACTGAAGCTTTCTTT. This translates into CASSYPLKRNTEAFF.

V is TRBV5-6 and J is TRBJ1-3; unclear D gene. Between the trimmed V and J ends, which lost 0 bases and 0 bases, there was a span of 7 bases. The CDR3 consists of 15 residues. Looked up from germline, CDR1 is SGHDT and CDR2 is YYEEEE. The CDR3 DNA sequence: TGTGCCAGCAGCTTGGTAGCGGTCTCTGGAAACACCATATATTTT. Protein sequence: CASSLVAVSGNTIYF.

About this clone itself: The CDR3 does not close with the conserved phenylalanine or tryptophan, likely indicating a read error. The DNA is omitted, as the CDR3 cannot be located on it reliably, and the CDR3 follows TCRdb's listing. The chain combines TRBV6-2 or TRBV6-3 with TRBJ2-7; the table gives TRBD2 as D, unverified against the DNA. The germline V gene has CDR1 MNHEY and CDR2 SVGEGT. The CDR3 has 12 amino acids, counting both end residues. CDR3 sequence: CASSPMVGYPYL.

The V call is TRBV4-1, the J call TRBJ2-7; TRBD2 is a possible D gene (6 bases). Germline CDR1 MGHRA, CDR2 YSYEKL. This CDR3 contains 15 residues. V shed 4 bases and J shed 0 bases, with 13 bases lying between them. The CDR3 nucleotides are TGCGCCAGCAGCCCGGGACTCCCTCCCTCCTACGAGCAGTACGTC. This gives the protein CASSPGLPPSYEQYV.

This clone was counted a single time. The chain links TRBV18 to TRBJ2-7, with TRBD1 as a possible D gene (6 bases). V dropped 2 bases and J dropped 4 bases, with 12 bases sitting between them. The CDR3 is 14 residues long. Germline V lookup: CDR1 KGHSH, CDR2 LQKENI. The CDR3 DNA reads TGTGCCAGCTCACCAGTACAGGGTTCGTACGAGCAGTACTTC. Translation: CASSPVQGSYEQYF.

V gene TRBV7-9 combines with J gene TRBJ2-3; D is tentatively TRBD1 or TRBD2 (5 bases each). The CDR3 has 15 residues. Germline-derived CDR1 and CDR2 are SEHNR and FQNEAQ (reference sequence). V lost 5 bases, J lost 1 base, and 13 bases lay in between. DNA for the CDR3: TGTGCCAGCAGCCCTTGGGACCTACGCACAGATACGCAGTATTTT. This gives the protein CASSPWDLRTDTQYF.